The 10 T cell receptor beta chains reported below all come from one sample, sequenced in a study of T-cell reconstitution after alpha-beta-depleted transplantation in children. During its preparation, the TCRbeta library received unique molecular identifiers. TCRdb reprocessed the PCR reads via MiXCR and lists one record per CDR3 protein. The table has under 300,000 distinct CDR3 sequences, 9.5% to 13% seen once. The material was peripheral blood, obtained 180 days after TCRalphabeta/CD19-depleted stem cell transplant. Receptor source: a male patient aged 2-10 years who had a stem cell transplant for chronic granulomatous disease, so the T cells may come from the graft donor.

This clonotype was seen at least ten times. This chain joins TRBV12-3 or TRBV12-4 and TRBJ1-3, with a weak D call TRBD1 (6 bases). The CDR3 sequence is 13 residues long. Trimming left V 5 bases short and J 8 bases short, with 13 bases between. The CDR3 sequence is CASSPVQGDTIYF. Written as DNA, the CDR3 is TGTGCCAGCAGTCCCGTACAGGGCGACACCATATATTTT.

This clonotype was observed many times. V is TRBV20-1 and J is TRBJ2-7; no clear D gene. CDR3 length equals 11 residues. Germline V gives CDR1 DFQATT, CDR2 SNEGSKA (reference sequence). V was pared by 6 bases and J by 7 bases, with 13 bases between. The CDR3 region is CSAEDGREQYF. In DNA, the CDR3 is TGCAGTGCCGAGGATGGTAGGGAGCAGTACTTC.

This clonotype has a handful of counts. This chain uses TRBV18 with TRBJ2-7; D is possibly TRBD2 (5 bases). Trimming pared 1 base from V and 5 bases from J, leaving 12 bases between. CDR1 is KGHSH and CDR2 is LQKENI in the germline V gene. CDR3 size: 14 residues. CDR3 coding DNA: TGTGCCAGCTCACCACTTCGGGGTTTCGACGAGCAGTACTTC. Its translation: CASSPLRGFDEQYF.

A remark on this clonotype: Just one base apart from a much larger clone, this may be a read error. The chain links TRBV6-1 to TRBJ2-7; the D gene is possibly TRBD2 (5 bases). The CDR3 has 17 residues. Looked up from germline, CDR1 is MNHNS and CDR2 is SASEGT. The V end lost 2 bases, the J end lost 1 base, and 18 bases lay between the germline ends. DNA of the CDR3: TGTGCCAGCAGTGAAATGGGTGGGAGTGAATGGTCCTACGAGCAGTACTTC. This translates into CASSEMGGSEWSYEQYF.

This clonotype was recorded many times. The genes are TRBV28 and TRBJ1-2; D may be TRBD1 (5 bases). Germline CDR1 reads MDHEN; CDR2 reads SYDVKM. Trimming removed 7 bases from V and 4 bases from J, with 19 bases in between. The CDR3 is 15 residues long. CDR3 in amino acids: CASTRSGGSRYGYTF. The CDR3 DNA reads TGTGCCAGCACCCGATCGGGGGGGAGTCGCTATGGCTACACCTTC.

This clonotype showed up just a few times. J is TRBJ2-7 and V is TRBV9; TRBD2 is a possible D gene (6 bases). There are 15 residues in the CDR3. The V gene lost 5 bases and the J gene lost 6 bases, with 21 bases spanning the gap. Germline CDR1 reads SGDLS; CDR2 reads YYNGEE. The CDR3 nucleotides are TGTGCCAGCAGTTCGGGGGATAAGAAGATCGCCGAGCAGTACTTC. Amino acids: CASSSGDKKIAEQYF. The variable domain in full, with the rest retrieved from reference TRBV9 and TRBJ2-7, is DSGVTQTPKHLITATGQRVTLRCSPRSGDLSVYWYQQSLDQGLQFLIQYYNGEERAKGNILERFSAQQFPDLHSELNLSSLELGDSALYFCASSSGDKKIAEQYFGPGTRLTVT.

This clonotype was counted at least ten times. V and J are TRBV5-1 and TRBJ2-3; D is perhaps TRBD2 (5 bases). This CDR3 is 14 amino acids long. Trimming left V 4 bases short and J 4 bases short, with 13 bases between. Germline-derived CDR1 and CDR2 are SGHRS and YFSETQ. The CDR3 protein is CASSPSRLSDTQYF. The CDR3 bases are TGCGCCAGCAGCCCAAGCCGACTATCAGATACGCAGTATTTT.

In this sample, this clonotype turned up many times. The chain carries TRBV12-3 or TRBV12-4 and TRBJ1-4; D call uncertain. V lost 5 bases to trimming and J lost 6 bases, with 13 bases between them. The CDR3 length is 14 residues. CDR3 residues: CASSIALWHEKLFF. CDR3 DNA: TGTGCCAGCAGTATTGCCCTGTGGCATGAAAAACTGTTTTTT.

This clonotype was counted many times. This sequence joins TRBV5-5 and TRBJ2-1; D may be TRBD1 (6 bases). The CDR3 consists of 15 residues. Between the trimmed V and J ends, which lost 2 bases and 0 bases, there was a span of 9 bases. Germline V gene data show CDR1 as SGHKS and CDR2 as YYEKEE (reference sequence). Here the CDR3 DNA reads TGTGCCAGCAGCTTTCAGGGGAGCTCCTACAATGAGCAGTTCTTC. Residues: CASSFQGSSYNEQFF.

The count of this clonotype is one. Being one base from a much bigger clone, this may be a read error. J is TRBJ1-1 and V is TRBV7-3; D is unclear. This CDR3 spans 20 amino acids. The germline gives CDR1 SGHTA, CDR2 FQGTGA. The CDR3 DNA reads TGTTCCAGCAGCCCTAGGGCAAGCCTAGCCCCGACACATATGAACACTGAAGCTTTCTTT. Amino acid sequence: CSSSPRASLAPTHMNTEAFF.